Below are 18 T cell receptor beta chains sequenced from a single sample in a study of technical replicates of blood from a few donors. TCRdb keeps only in-frame clones here, not all; method: immunoSEQ multiplex PCR. The sample includes around 12,000 clones, almost 95% of them seen just once. The sample consisted of PBMCs. The source of these receptors is a human donor in good health.

The chain combines TRBV15 with TRBJ2-5, with 10 bases that match TRBD2. Germline V gene lookup returns CDR1 LNHNV and CDR2 YYDKDF (reference sequence). The CDR3 length is 20 residues. J gave up 5 bases and V 0 bases, and 18 bases lay outside the gene matches. CDR3 sequence (DNA): TGTGCCACCAGCAGAGAAACAATCAAGACGGCTAGCGGGAGTTGGGAGACCCAGTACTTC. Encoded protein: CATSRETIKTASGSWETQYF.

The V and J genes are TRBV30 and TRBJ2-1, with 13 bases identical to TRBD2. The CDR3 extends over 16 amino acids. Trimming took 3 bases from V and 7 from J; bases not matched to a gene: 9. Germline loops: CDR1 GTSNPN, CDR2 SVGIG (reference sequence). The CDR3, as DNA: TGTGCCTGGAGAGGACTAGCGGGAGTATTGGGGAATGAGCAGTTCTTC. Its translation is CAWRGLAGVLGNEQFF. Drawing the rest from reference TRBV30 and TRBJ2-1, the complete variable domain is SQTIHQWPATLVQPVGSPLSLECTVEGTSNPNLYWYRQAAGRGLQLLFYSVGIGQISSEVPQNLSASRPQDRQFILSSKKLLLSDSGFYLCAWRGLAGVLGNEQFFGPGTRLTVL.

Written as DNA, the CDR3 is TGTGCCAGCAGCTCATCTGGGGGGTTGATGGAGACCCAGTACTTC. It yields the protein CASSSSGGLMETQYF. This chain links TRBV7-6 with TRBJ2-5; D might be TRBD2 (6 bases). The germline gives CDR1 SGHVS, CDR2 FNYEAQ. This CDR3 spans 15 amino acids. V gave up 4 bases and J gave up 5 bases, with 17 bases separating them.

The J gene is TRBJ2-3, the V gene TRBV9; D call uncertain. The V gene's germline CDR1 is SGDLS and CDR2 YYNGEE. V lost 2 bases to trimming and J lost 0 bases, with 7 bases between them. CDR3 length: 14 amino acids. CDR3 protein: CASSVDGSTDTQYF. The DNA of the CDR3 is TGTGCCAGCAGCGTCGACGGGAGCACAGATACGCAGTATTTT.

This chain connects TRBV5-4 to TRBJ1-5; D unclear. Looked up from germline, CDR1 is SGHNT and CDR2 is YYREEE (reference sequence). V lost 1 base and J 4 bases, leaving 15 bases between the germline ends. The CDR3 is 16 residues long. CDR3 in DNA: TGTGCCAGCAGCTTGTCAGGAGGGCTGCCAAATCAGCCCCAGCATTTT. Translated: CASSLSGGLPNQPQHF.

CDR3 residues: CASSPPGHDREQYF. The CDR3 DNA follows: TGTGCCAGCAGTCCGCCAGGGCATGACCGCGAGCAGTACTTC. The chain recombines TRBV6-5 with TRBJ2-7; D is possibly TRBD1 (5 bases). The germline V gene has CDR1 MNHEY and CDR2 SVGAGI. V lost 5 bases and J lost 6, with 17 bases in between. The CDR3 is made up of 14 amino acids.

The chain couples TRBV5-1 to TRBJ2-1, with TRBD1 as a possible D gene (6 bases). Germline-derived CDR1 and CDR2 are SGHRS and YFSETQ. V lost 0 bases, J lost 8 bases, and 18 bases lay in between. The CDR3 runs 16 residues. CDR3 DNA sequence: TGCGCCAGCAGCTTGGCCACTTTCCTCGCAGGGGATGAGCAGTTCTTC. Protein sequence: CASSLATFLAGDEQFF. Looking up the rest from reference TRBV5-1 and TRBJ2-1 gives the full variable domain: KAGVTQTPRYLIKTRGQQVTLSCSPISGHRSVSWYQQTPGQGLQFLFEYFSETQRNKGNFPGRFSGRQFSNSRSEMNVSTLELGDSALYLCASSLATFLAGDEQFFGPGTRLTVL.

The V gene is TRBV19, the J gene TRBJ1-2, with D hard to call. Germline loops: CDR1 LNHDA, CDR2 SQIVND (reference sequence). The V end was cut by 3 bases, the J end by 2 bases, with 13 bases between. The CDR3 loop spans 15 amino acids. DNA of the CDR3: TGTGCCAGTAGTATCCTGTTTGGAGGGAACTATGGCTACACCTTC. Amino acid sequence: CASSILFGGNYGYTF.

This clone was observed a few times. The chain recombines TRBV6-1 with TRBJ1-1; no clear D. The V and J ends lost 8 bases and 6 bases respectively, with 16 bases between them. From germline, CDR1 is MNHNS and CDR2 SASEGT. CDR3 length: 13 amino acids. CDR3 protein: CASRPRGLAEAFF. The CDR3 DNA is TGTGCCAGCCGCCCACGGGGTTTAGCTGAAGCTTTCTTT.

The CDR3 protein is CASSAGSGTGQETQYF. The CDR3 DNA follows: TGCGCCAGCAGCGCGGGTTCCGGGACAGGCCAAGAGACCCAGTACTTC. The chain links TRBV10-1 to TRBJ2-5; TRBD1 matches at 8 bases. Germline V gene lookup returns CDR1 WNHNN and CDR2 SYGVQD (reference sequence). Germline trimming cut 6 bases from V and 1 base from J; bases unmatched to any gene: 10. The CDR3 runs to 16 residues.

The V call is TRBV6-6, the J call TRBJ2-3; tentative D call: TRBD2 (5 bases). Trimming removed 0 bases at V and 2 bases at J, with 9 bases between. CDR3 size: 15 residues. The germline V gene has CDR1 MNHNY and CDR2 SVGAGI (reference sequence). CDR3 DNA: TGTGCCAGCAGTTACTCCCCGGACTTCACAGATACGCAGTATTTT. Amino acid sequence: CASSYSPDFTDTQYF.

The V gene is TRBV4-2, the J gene TRBJ1-2, with D possibly being TRBD1 (6 bases). CDR3 length: 14 residues. Germline V gives CDR1 LGHNA, CDR2 YNFKEQ. V lost 5 bases to trimming and J lost 3 bases, with 13 bases between them. CDR3: CASSTRDTDYGYTF. In nucleotides, the CDR3 is TGTGCCAGCAGCACCCGGGACACAGACTATGGCTACACCTTC.

The gene calls are TRBV7-9 and TRBJ2-7; a possible D gene is TRBD2 (6 bases). Germline CDR1 and CDR2: SEHNR and FQNEAQ (reference sequence). The CDR3 totals 15 residues. V was cut by 4 bases and J by 0 bases, with 13 bases left in between. The CDR3: CASSSGVAASYEQYF. The CDR3, as DNA: TGTGCCAGCAGCTCGGGGGTAGCGGCCTCCTACGAGCAGTACTTC.

V gene TRBV28 combines with J gene TRBJ1-4; no clear D gene. V lost 8 bases and J 8 bases, leaving 15 bases between the germline ends. Germline CDR1 MDHEN, CDR2 SYDVKM. The CDR3 contains 13 residues. The CDR3 sequence: CASLGGGEEKLFF. The CDR3 nucleotides read TGTGCCAGCCTGGGCGGAGGAGAGGAAAAACTGTTTTTT.

CDR3 nucleotide sequence: TGTGCCTGGAACCCCGGGTTGGACACTGAAGCTTTCTTT. Amino acid sequence: CAWNPGLDTEAFF. This chain joins TRBV30 and TRBJ1-1; D not resolved. Germline V lookup: CDR1 GTSNPN, CDR2 SVGIG (reference sequence). The CDR3 spans 13 residues. Trimming cost V 4 bases and J 3 bases, with 12 bases left between them.

The chain has TRBV29-1 and TRBJ2-7, with D maybe TRBD1 (7 bases). Germline loops: CDR1 SQVTM, CDR2 ANQGSEA. The CDR3 spans 13 residues. Trimming shortened V by 3 bases and J by 5 bases, and 14 bases separated the two germline ends. The CDR3 loop reads CSVDEQGGDEQYF. Written as DNA, the CDR3 is TGCAGCGTTGACGAGCAGGGGGGCGACGAGCAGTACTTC.

The chain uses TRBV19 and TRBJ2-7; TRBD1 matches at 8 bases. Germline-derived CDR1 and CDR2 are LNHDA and SQIVND (reference sequence). CDR3 length: 14 amino acids. The ends lost 3 bases at V and 7 bases at J; junction bases unmatched: 8. The CDR3 DNA reads TGTGCCAGTAGTATGGGCCAGGGGGCGGGAGAGCAGTACTTC. Translation gives CASSMGQGAGEQYF.

The V and J genes are TRBV28 and TRBJ1-3; D is unresolved. The V end lost 3 bases, the J end lost 3 bases, and 9 bases lay between the germline ends. This CDR3 has 14 residues. From germline, CDR1 is MDHEN and CDR2 SYDVKM. The CDR3 protein is CASSLGGYGNTIYF. The CDR3, as DNA: TGTGCCAGCAGTTTGGGAGGTTATGGAAACACCATATATTTT.